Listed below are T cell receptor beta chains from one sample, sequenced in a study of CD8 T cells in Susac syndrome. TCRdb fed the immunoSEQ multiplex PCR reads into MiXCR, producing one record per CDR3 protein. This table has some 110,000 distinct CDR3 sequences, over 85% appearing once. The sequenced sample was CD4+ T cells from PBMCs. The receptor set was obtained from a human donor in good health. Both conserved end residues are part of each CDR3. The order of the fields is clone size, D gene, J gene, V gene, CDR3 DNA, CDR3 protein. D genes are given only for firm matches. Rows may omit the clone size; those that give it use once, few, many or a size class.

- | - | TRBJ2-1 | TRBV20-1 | TGCAGTGCTAGTCTCCAAGGTGAGCAGTTCTTC | CSASLQGEQFF
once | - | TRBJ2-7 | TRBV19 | TGTGCCAGTAGTATACCTGGCAGGGCGGCCTACGAGCAGTACTTC | CASSIPGRAAYEQYF
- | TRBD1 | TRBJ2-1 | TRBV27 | TGTGCCAGCAGTGAGGACAGGGTTTCCTACAATGAGCAGTTCTTC | CASSEDRVSYNEQFF
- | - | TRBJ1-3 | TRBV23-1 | TGCGCCAGCAGTCAGAGGACAGAGCCTGGAAACACCATATATTTT | CASSQRTEPGNTIYF
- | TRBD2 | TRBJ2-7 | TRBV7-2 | TGTGCCAGCAGCTTAAACCCTAGCGGGATCTACGAGCAGTACTTC | CASSLNPSGIYEQYF
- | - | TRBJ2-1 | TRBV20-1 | TGCAGTGCTAGAGATTACCCAATAGGGGTCTTC | CSARDYPIGVF
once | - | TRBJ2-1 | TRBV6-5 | TGTGCCAGCAGTTACGTACTTCCGAGGGGCAATGAGCAGTTCTTC | CASSYVLPRGNEQFF
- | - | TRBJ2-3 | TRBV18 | TGTGCCAGCTCACCAGTACCTAGCACAGATACGCAGTATTTT | CASSPVPSTDTQYF
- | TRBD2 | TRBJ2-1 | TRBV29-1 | TGCAGCGTTGAAGTGGCGGGAGGGCCTAAGTACGGGCAGTTCTTC | CSVEVAGGPKYGQFF
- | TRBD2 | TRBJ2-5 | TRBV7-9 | TGTGCCAGCAGCCTCGGACTAGCGGGGCTAGAGACCCAGTACTTC | CASSLGLAGLETQYF
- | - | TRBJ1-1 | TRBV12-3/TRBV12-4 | TGTGCCAGCACCTTGGGGCCGAACACTGAAGCTTTCTTT | CASTLGPNTEAFF
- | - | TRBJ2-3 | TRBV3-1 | TGTGCCAGCGGGCCACGCGGAGATACGCAGTATTTT | CASGPRGDTQYF
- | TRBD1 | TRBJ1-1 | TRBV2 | TGTGCATGCAGAGAAAGGACAGGGGACACTGAAGCTTTCTTT | CACRERTGDTEAFF
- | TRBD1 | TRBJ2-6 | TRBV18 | TGTGCCAGCTCACCACAGTGGACAGGGGGCACTGGGGCCAACGTCCTGACTTTC | CASSPQWTGGTGANVLTF
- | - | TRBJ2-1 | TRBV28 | TGTGCCAGCAGTATCCAGACCCCCGAATCGCAGTTCTTC | CASSIQTPESQFF
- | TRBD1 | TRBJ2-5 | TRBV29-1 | TGCAGCGTTATCACAGGGGGCGCAGAGACCCAGTACTTC | CSVITGGAETQYF
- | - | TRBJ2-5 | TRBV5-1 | TGCGCCAGCAGCCCCCGGCGAGGGACGGAGACCCAGTACTTC | CASSPRRGTETQYF
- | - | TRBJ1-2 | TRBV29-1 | TGCAGCGTTGAAGAGGGTGGCTACACCTTC | CSVEEGGYTF
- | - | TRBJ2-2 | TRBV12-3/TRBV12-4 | TGTGCCAGCAGAAACCCAAAAAAAGCGAACACCGGGGAGCTGTTTTTT | CASRNPKKANTGELFF
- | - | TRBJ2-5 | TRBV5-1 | TGCGCCAGCAGCTCCCTTGTGGGGAAAGAGACCCAGTACTTC | CASSSLVGKETQYF
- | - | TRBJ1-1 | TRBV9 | TGTGCCAGCAGCGTAGGACAGGCGGACACTGAAGCTTTCTTT | CASSVGQADTEAFF
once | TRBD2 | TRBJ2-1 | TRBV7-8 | TGTGCCAGTAAAGTGCGGGGGGGGCTAACGAGCTCCTACAATGAGCAGTTCTTC | CASKVRGGLTSSYNEQFF
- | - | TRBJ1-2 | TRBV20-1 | TGCAGTGCTGAAAATGGCTACACCTTC | CSAENGYTF
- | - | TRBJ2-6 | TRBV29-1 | TGCAGCGTTGAGGACAGCTCTGGGGCCAACGTCCTGACTTTC | CSVEDSSGANVLTF
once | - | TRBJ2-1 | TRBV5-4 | TGTGCCAGCAGCGATGTGGGGTCTAGAGATGAGCAGTTCTTC | CASSDVGSRDEQFF
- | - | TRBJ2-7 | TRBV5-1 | TGCGCCAGCAAAACCGGGGACGAGGACTACGAGCAGTACTTC | CASKTGDEDYEQYF
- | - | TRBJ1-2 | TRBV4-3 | TGCGCCAGCAGCCAAGGATTACGTTCTAACTATGGCTACACCTTC | CASSQGLRSNYGYTF
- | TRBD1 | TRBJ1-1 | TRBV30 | TGTGCCTGGGGTGGGTCCTGGGGGACAGGGGGAACTGAAGCTTTCTTT | CAWGGSWGTGGTEAFF
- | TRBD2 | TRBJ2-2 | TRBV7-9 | TGTGCCAGCAGGCCGGGACTAGCTCGAAAAGGCAACACCGGGGAGCTGTTTTTT | CASRPGLARKGNTGELFF
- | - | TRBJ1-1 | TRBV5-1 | TGCGCCAGCAGCAGTCGGGCAGGAGACACTGAAGCTTTCTTT | CASSSRAGDTEAFF
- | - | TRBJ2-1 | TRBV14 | TGTGCCAGCAGCCAAAACAATGAGCAGTTCTTC | CASSQNNEQFF
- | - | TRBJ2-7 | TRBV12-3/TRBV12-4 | TGTGCCAGCACCCTGGGCAGGGCCTACGAGCAGTACTTC | CASTLGRAYEQYF
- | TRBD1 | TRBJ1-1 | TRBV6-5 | TGTGCCAGCAGTCGGGACAGGTACCTCACTGAGGCTTTCTTT | CASSRDRYLTEAFF
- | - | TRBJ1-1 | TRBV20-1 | TGCAGTGCTAGAGGTCCGGGGGGCGCGAGAAACACTGAAGCTTTCTTT | CSARGPGGARNTEAFF
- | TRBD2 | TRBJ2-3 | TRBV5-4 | TGTGCCAGCAGCTTCTCGGGAGGCTTTCTAGATACGCAGTATTTT | CASSFSGGFLDTQYF
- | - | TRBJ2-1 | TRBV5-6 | TGTGCCAGCAGCTTGACAGGGAAAAATGAGCAGTTCTTC | CASSLTGKNEQFF
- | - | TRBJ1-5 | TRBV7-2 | TGTGCCAGCAGCTTAGGAGGGGGGAGGGATCAGCCCCAGCATTTT | CASSLGGGRDQPQHF
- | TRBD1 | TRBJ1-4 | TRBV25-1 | TGTGCCAGCATCGACAGGGGGAATGAAAAACTGTTTTTT | CASIDRGNEKLFF
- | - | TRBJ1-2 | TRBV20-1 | TGCAGTGCTAGAGAAGGGAACTATGGCTACACCTTC | CSAREGNYGYTF
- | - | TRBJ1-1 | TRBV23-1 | TGCGCCAGCAGTCGGGCCCAAGAAGCTTTCTTT | CASSRAQEAFF
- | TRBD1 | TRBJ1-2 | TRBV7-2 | TGTGCCAGCAGCTTATCAGGGACAGGGGCCTATGGCTACACCTTC | CASSLSGTGAYGYTF
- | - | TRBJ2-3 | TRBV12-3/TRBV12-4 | TGTGCCAGCCGCCTCTCAGGGGTAGCAGATACGCAGTATTTT | CASRLSGVADTQYF
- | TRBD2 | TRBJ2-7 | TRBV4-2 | TGTGCCAGCAGCCCATGGGCGGGAGTGGTCGTCGAGCAGTACTTC | CASSPWAGVVVEQYF
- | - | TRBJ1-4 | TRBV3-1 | TGTGCCAGCAGCCAAGATAGGAACAGGCTGTTTTTT | CASSQDRNRLFF
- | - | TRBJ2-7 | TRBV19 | TGTGCCAGTAGCCGGGGGGCGACAGGGGACTCCTACGAGCAGTACTTC | CASSRGATGDSYEQYF
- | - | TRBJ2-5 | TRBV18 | TGTGCCAGCTCACCTGGGACATACCAAGAGACCCAGTACTTC | CASSPGTYQETQYF
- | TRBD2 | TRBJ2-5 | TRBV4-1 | TGCGCCAGCAGCCCTCAGGGAGCGGGAGGGCCTGAAGAGACCCAGTACTTC | CASSPQGAGGPEETQYF
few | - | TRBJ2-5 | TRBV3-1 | TGTGCCAGCAGCCAAGCCGGTCAAGAGACCCAGTACTTC | CASSQAGQETQYF
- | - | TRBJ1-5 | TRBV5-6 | TGTGCCAGCAGCTTGGGTCAAGCCACCGGCAATCAGCCCCAGCATTTT | CASSLGQATGNQPQHF
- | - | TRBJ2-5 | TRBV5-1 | TGCGCCAGCAGCTTGACTAGGATCCGCGAGACCCAGTACTTC | CASSLTRIRETQYF
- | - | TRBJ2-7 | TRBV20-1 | TGCAGTGCTAGAGGCCAGATCTACGAGCAGTACTTC | CSARGQIYEQYF
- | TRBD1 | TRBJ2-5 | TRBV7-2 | TGTGCCAGCAGCTTAGGGGGACAGGGAACGACCCAGTACTTC | CASSLGGQGTTQYF